This entry describes one T cell receptor beta chain. The sample originates from a study of control samples from healthy donors and cancer patients. This table comes from immunoSEQ multiplex PCR, and its TCRdb copy is limited to in-frame clones, with some not included. The repertoire holds about 130,000 clones, 92% seen once, with 4.5% to 7% in the top ten. Sequenced material: blood. The sequence was obtained from a man younger than 30 in good health.

The CDR3 nucleotides are TGTGCCAGCAGCGTACGCTCCCAGGGGGAGCTGGGGCAAGAGACCCAGTACTTC. As protein: CASSVRSQGELGQETQYF. J is TRBJ2-5 and V is TRBV9; TRBD1 matches at 7 bases. Per the germline V gene, CDR1 is SGDLS and CDR2 is YYNGEE. V shed 1 base and J 2 bases; nucleotides not matched to a gene: 14. This CDR3 has 18 residues.